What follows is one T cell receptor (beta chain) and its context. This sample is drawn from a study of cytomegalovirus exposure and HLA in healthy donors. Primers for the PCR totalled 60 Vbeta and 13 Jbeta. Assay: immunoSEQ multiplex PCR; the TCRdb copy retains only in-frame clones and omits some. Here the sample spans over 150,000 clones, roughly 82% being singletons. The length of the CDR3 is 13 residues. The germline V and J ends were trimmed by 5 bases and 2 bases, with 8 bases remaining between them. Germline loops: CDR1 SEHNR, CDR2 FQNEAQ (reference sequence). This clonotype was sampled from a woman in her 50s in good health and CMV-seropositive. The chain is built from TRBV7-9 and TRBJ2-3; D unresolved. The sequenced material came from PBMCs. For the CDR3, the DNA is TGTGCCAGCAGCCCAGGCATCACAGATACGCAGTATTTT. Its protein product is CASSPGITDTQYF.